These 23 T cell receptor beta chains came from one sample sequenced in a study of regulatory T cells in long-lasting Graves disease. The authors built TCR beta libraries using iRepertoire HTBI primers and Arm-PCR of CDR3 regions. From the multiplex PCR reads, TCRdb called clonotypes with MiXCR, one entry per CDR3 protein. The data contain around 450,000 distinct CDR3 sequences, 20% to 25% of them singletons. Time point indicated: persistent/refractory GD, antithyroid drugs over 5 years with positive TRAb. The TCR library was prepared using RNA isolated from PBMCs. The specimen was peripheral blood mononuclear cells (PBMCs), collected when the disease was refractory, from a patient treated with antithyroid drugs. The receptors derive from a female donor with Graves disease.

This sequence joins TRBV4-1 and TRBJ1-1; 9 bases match TRBD1. With 4 bases clipped from V and 3 bases from J, the junction kept 9 bases outside the gene matches. The CDR3 loop spans 16 amino acids. Germline CDR1 MGHRA, CDR2 YSYEKL. The CDR3 protein is CASSLRDRESDTEAFF. The DNA of the CDR3 is TGCGCCAGCAGCCTCCGGGACAGGGAGAGCGACACTGAAGCTTTCTTT.

With regard to this clonotype: As the CDR3 is not closed by the conserved phenylalanine or tryptophan, this likely results from a read error. The CDR3 is CASSTQGALDYGYTV. The CDR3 DNA sequence: TGTGCCAGTAGTACCCAGGGGGCGCTTGACTATGGCTACACCGTC. The rearrangement joins TRBV19 to TRBJ1-2; 8 bases line up with TRBD1. V was clipped by 4 bases and J by 3 bases; unmatched bases: 7. Germline CDR1 and CDR2: LNHDA and SQIVND (reference sequence). This CDR3 is 15 amino acids long.

This clonotype was counted at least ten times. This chain joins TRBV6-5 and TRBJ1-6; D is ambiguous. CDR3 size: 15 residues. Germline values: CDR1 MNHEY, CDR2 SVGAGI. V lost 2 bases and J lost 7, with 12 bases in between. The CDR3 DNA follows: TGTGCCAGCAGTTACGCCTTGGACGGGAATTCACCCCTCCACTTT. Amino acid sequence: CASSYALDGNSPLHF.

This clonotype was found a few times. This chain links TRBV4-3 with TRBJ1-1; D is uncertain. Germline V gene lookup returns CDR1 LGHNA and CDR2 YSLEER. V gave up 0 bases and J gave up 1 base, with 15 bases separating them. The CDR3 spans 17 residues. In nucleotides, the CDR3 is TGCGCCAGCAGCCAAGAAGGGTTTGGTCTGCAGAACACTGAAGCTTTCTTT. This encodes CASSQEGFGLQNTEAFF.

Ten or more counts support this clonotype. The V and J genes are TRBV27 and TRBJ2-7; D possibly corresponds to TRBD2 (6 bases). The V end lost 7 bases, the J end lost 4 bases, and 20 bases lay between the germline ends. The CDR3 totals 15 residues. CDR1 and CDR2 from the germline V gene are MNHEY and SMNVEV (reference sequence). The CDR3 nucleotides read TGTGCCAGCACCTCCCCCTCAGGAGGGTTGTACGAGCAGTACTTC. Encoded protein: CASTSPSGGLYEQYF.

The chain has TRBV28 and TRBJ2-1; perhaps TRBD2 as D (6 bases). CDR1 is MDHEN and CDR2 is SYDVKM in the germline V gene. The CDR3 covers 14 residues. The germline V and J ends were trimmed by 5 bases and 7 bases, with 15 bases remaining between them. CDR3 sequence: CASSPGWRGNEQFF. In DNA form, the CDR3 reads TGTGCCAGCAGTCCCGGTTGGAGGGGAAATGAGCAGTTCTTC.

This clonotype has ten or more counts. The chain employs TRBV27 and TRBJ2-7; D could derive from TRBD1 or TRBD2 (5 bases each). Between the trimmed V and J ends, which lost 6 bases and 2 bases, there was a span of 20 bases. This CDR3 is 16 amino acids long. The germline CDR1 and CDR2 sequences are MNHEY and SMNVEV (reference sequence). Here the CDR3 reads CASSYQLRDLPYEQYF. In DNA form, the CDR3 reads TGTGCCAGCAGCTACCAACTCCGGGACCTCCCCTACGAGCAGTACTTC.

This clonotype occurred a few times. This chain connects TRBV19 to TRBJ1-2; 7 nucleotides align to TRBD1. CDR3 length: 14 amino acids. Germline values: CDR1 LNHDA, CDR2 SQIVND (reference sequence). Trimming at V came to 6 bases and at J to 6 bases, leaving 10 bases not matched to a gene. In nucleotides, the CDR3 is TGTGCCAGTAGCAGGACAGGTCAAATCGATGGCTACACCTTC. The encoded protein is CASSRTGQIDGYTF.

This clonotype was detected ten times or more. This chain links TRBV13 with TRBJ2-5, with D possibly TRBD2 on 5 matching bases. Germline V gene data show CDR1 as PRHDT and CDR2 as FYEKMQ (reference sequence). The CDR3 is 14 amino acids. Trimming left V 1 base short and J 5 bases short, with 11 bases between. The CDR3, as DNA: TGTGCCAGCAGCTTAGAACTAGATGGGGAGACCCAGTACTTC. This codes for CASSLELDGETQYF.

The rearrangement joins TRBV12-3 or TRBV12-4 to TRBJ1-1; TRBD1 aligns across 7 bases. This CDR3 has 15 residues. V lost 6 bases to trimming and J lost 1 base; unmatched junction nucleotides: 8. CDR3 nucleotide sequence: TGTGCCAGCAGATCCTCCGGGACAGCGAACACTGAAGCTTTCTTT. Translation gives CASRSSGTANTEAFF.

This clonotype was seen only a few times. The chain is built from TRBV5-4 and TRBJ1-2, with D unclear. Germline loops: CDR1 SGHNT, CDR2 YYREEE (reference sequence). Deletions cut 5 bases from V and 4 bases from J, with 15 bases between. The CDR3 loop spans 14 amino acids. CDR3 bases: TGTGCCAGCAGTGGGAACAGTCAACTCTATGGCTACACCTTC. Translating it yields CASSGNSQLYGYTF.

At least ten counts were recorded for this clonotype. The chain carries TRBV28 and TRBJ2-7; 8 bases fit TRBD2. The J segment lost 4 bases and the V segment lost 7 bases, leaving 15 bases of the junction unmatched. This CDR3 is 16 amino acids long. From germline, CDR1 is MDHEN and CDR2 SYDVKM. The CDR3 is CASTSLGSGSTYEQYF. CDR3 DNA sequence: TGTGCCAGCACATCCCTGGGAAGCGGGAGTACTTACGAGCAGTACTTC.

The V call is TRBV12-3 or TRBV12-4, the J call TRBJ2-7, with D perhaps TRBD2 (5 bases). V was clipped by 5 bases and J by 0 bases, with 11 bases between them. This CDR3 has 14 amino acids. CDR3 in DNA: TGTGCCAGCAGTGCCTGGGAGCCCTCCTACGAGCAGTACTTC. It codes for CASSAWEPSYEQYF.

V and J are TRBV7-9 and TRBJ1-2; D unclear. The CDR3 spans 12 residues. V was pared by 1 base and J by 10 bases, with 10 bases between. Germline CDR1 SEHNR, CDR2 FQNEAQ (reference sequence). CDR3 sequence (DNA): TGTGCCAGCAGCTTAGTCCGGACTCTCTACACCTTC. Its translation: CASSLVRTLYTF.

A few counts support this clonotype. The CDR3 sequence: CSVAGPGGVYTGELFF. The CDR3 nucleotides are TGCAGCGTTGCGGGCCCAGGGGGCGTGTACACCGGGGAGCTGTTTTTT. The chain employs TRBV29-1 and TRBJ2-2; 8 nucleotides agree with TRBD1. This CDR3 is 16 amino acids long. J lost 3 bases, V lost 4 bases, and 10 bases had no gene match. Per the germline V gene, CDR1 is SQVTM and CDR2 is ANQGSEA.

This clonotype has more than one count but fewer than ten. This chain links TRBV5-1 with TRBJ2-2; D not certain. The V gene lost 2 bases and the J gene lost 3 bases, with 11 bases spanning the gap. This CDR3 has 15 residues. Germline loops: CDR1 SGHRS, CDR2 YFSETQ. The CDR3 sequence is CASSLTSFHTGELFF. In DNA form, the CDR3 reads TGCGCCAGCAGCTTAACGAGCTTTCACACCGGGGAGCTGTTTTTT.

This rearrangement joins TRBV7-3 to TRBJ2-2; 7 bases match TRBD2. Germline lookup yields CDR1 SGHTA and CDR2 FQGTGA. With V trimmed by 2 bases and J by 1 base, 4 bases remained unmatched. This CDR3 is built from 16 residues. The CDR3 protein is CASSLLASGNTGELFF. The CDR3 DNA follows: TGTGCCAGCAGCTTACTGGCTAGCGGGAACACCGGGGAGCTGTTTTTT.

The chain is built from TRBV10-3 and TRBJ1-1; 9 bases align to TRBD1. CDR3 size: 13 residues. Germline-derived CDR1 and CDR2 are ENHRY and SYGVKD. V dropped 5 bases and J dropped 5; count of bases not matched to a gene: 3. The DNA for the CDR3 is TGTGCCATCAGTCAGGGACAGGGTACTGAAGCTTTCTTT. It translates to CAISQGQGTEAFF.

This clonotype was recorded a few times. V is TRBV5-4 and J is TRBJ2-5; 9 bases map to TRBD2. The trim removed 2 bases at V and 1 base at J, leaving 3 bases unmatched. CDR3 length: 15 residues. Looked up from germline, CDR1 is SGHNT and CDR2 is YYREEE (reference sequence). The CDR3 nucleotides read TGTGCCAGCAGCTTTCAGCGGGGGGTCCAAGAGACCCAGTACTTC. Encoded protein: CASSFQRGVQETQYF.

This clonotype was observed at least ten times. The chain has TRBV24-1 and TRBJ2-5; D gene unclear. The V gene lost 5 bases and the J gene lost 5 bases, with 11 bases spanning the gap. This CDR3 region has 13 residues. Germline assignment: CDR1 KGHDR and CDR2 SFDVKD. CDR3 DNA sequence: TGTGCCACCAGTGCCCTTAGTCCGGAGACCCAGTACTTC. Translating it yields CATSALSPETQYF.

This clonotype was observed a handful of times. The chain links TRBV5-6 to TRBJ1-1; no firm D call. Between the trimmed V and J ends, which lost 2 bases and 0 bases, there was a span of 8 bases. The CDR3 runs to 14 residues. Per germline, CDR1 SGHDT and CDR2 YYEEEE. The CDR3 DNA reads TGTGCCAGCAGCTTCTGGGATATGAACACTGAAGCTTTCTTT. Amino acids: CASSFWDMNTEAFF.

This clonotype appeared a few times. The V and J genes are TRBV7-2 and TRBJ1-5; D unresolved. Trimming pared 3 bases from V and 5 bases from J, leaving 11 bases between. Germline V lookup: CDR1 SGHTA, CDR2 FQGNSA. This CDR3 spans 14 amino acids. The CDR3 sequence: CASSFGGYHQPQHF. The CDR3 DNA reads as TGTGCCAGCAGCTTCGGAGGGTACCATCAGCCCCAGCATTTT.

This clonotype was recorded many times. V and J are TRBV12-3 or TRBV12-4 and TRBJ1-2, with TRBD1 matching 7 bases. This CDR3 contains 14 residues. The V and J ends lost 6 bases and 0 bases, in that order; junction bases with no gene match: 4. The CDR3 nucleotides are TGTGCCAGCAGCCCTGGACAGGCTAACTATGGCTACACCTTC. As protein: CASSPGQANYGYTF.